This T cell receptor beta chain derives from a study of T cell changes during pregnancy in multiple sclerosis. Produced via immunoSEQ multiplex PCR; TCRdb's table is partial and in-frame only. The sample consists of approximately 30,000 clones, 88% of them appearing once. The germline V gene encodes CDR1 SGHDT and CDR2 YYEEEE. Trimming left V 4 bases short and J 4 bases short, with 9 bases between. CDR3 length: 13 residues. The clonotype comes from a female donor with multiple sclerosis, enrolled in a pregnancy study. Sequencing used CD8+ T cells from peripheral blood mononuclear cells, obtained in the second trimester of pregnancy. The chain joins TRBV5-6 to TRBJ2-1, with TRBD2 as a possible D gene (5 bases). CDR3 DNA: TGTGCCAGCAGCAGGACTTTTTACAATGAGCAGTTCTTC. It encodes CASSRTFYNEQFF.